This T cell receptor (beta chain) was recovered during a study of identifying expanded T cells in peripheral blood. Findings of the study overall: Clone count variance between two-week samples rose with total template count.

The CDR3 is 15 amino acids. Germline-derived CDR1 and CDR2 are SEHNR and FQNEAQ (reference sequence). Trimming left V 5 bases short and J 7 bases short, with 15 bases between. As for this clone: Its antigen remains unknown.

Sequencing was performed with immunoSEQ multiplex PCR; in TCRdb, only in-frame clones are kept and a portion is missing. The sample consists of roughly 92,000 clones, more than 70% of them appearing once. Healthy donors had no documented immune events, such as infections, while sampled. The TCR was taken from a person aged 18-69 years in good health. What was sequenced was blood. The J gene is TRBJ1-6, the V gene TRBV7-9; perhaps TRBD1 as D (6 bases). The CDR3 nucleotides read TGTGCCAGCAGCCCCCGGACAGAGATGAATTCACCCCTCCACTTT. It is translated as CASSPRTEMNSPLHF.